This T cell receptor beta chain is from a study of CXCR3 chemokines and chemotherapy response in bladder cancer (dated by TCRdb to between 2022 and 2023). For context, the study as a whole: Whether chemotherapy response in human bladder cancer was predicted by intratumoral CXCR3 chemokine system activity was examined in the study.

The germline V end is reduced by 5 bases and the J end by 11 bases; junction bases left unmatched: 1. Inclusive of the bounding cysteine and phenylalanine, the CDR3 is 12 residues long. Only the CDR3 part of the read is kept: 36 bases, read in frame from the first base. From a lookup of the germline V gene, CDR1 and CDR2 are MNHNS and SASEGT. Receptors were amplified or captured by PCR. Sequenced on an Illumina HiSeq 2500. TCRdb reworked the public reads: Q25 trimming with fastp, MiXCR clone assembly, productive beta chains retained. Each entry is one CDR3 protein sequence, shown with its most common DNA and genes. This sample comprises around 13,000 distinct CDR3 sequences, 9.5% to 15% of them detected only once. Roughly a quarter of the sample belongs to the ten largest clones. This clonotype is categorized as medium-sized (0.01 to 0.1%). What antigen it recognizes has not been identified. Base qualities are not recorded, but no much larger clone differs from it by a single base.

The TCR was taken from a human donor with bladder cancer that did not respond to neoadjuvant chemotherapy. Recombination connected TRBV6-1 to TRBJ2-2, with 11 bases in between that match TRBD1. This sample was obtained from a patient whose treatment included neoadjuvant chemotherapy. The nucleotides read TGTGCCAGCAGTCGGACAGGGGGCGAGCTGTTTTTT. It encodes CASSRTGGELFF.